The 27 T cell receptor beta chains in this list originate from one sample, sequenced in a study of blood T cell repertoires in COVID-19. Profiling relied on immunoSEQ multiplex PCR, and the TCRdb table lists in-frame clones only, not all of them. The sample comprises approximately 200,000 clones, about 88% of which are singletons, and 2.5% to 3.5% rests with the top ten. The specimen was peripheral blood. Every receptor here comes from a woman aged 25 to 39 with active or convalescent COVID-19.

This rearrangement joins TRBV7-8 to TRBJ1-6, with TRBD1 identical over 8 bases. Germline values: CDR1 SGHVS, CDR2 FQNEAQ. V was pared by 3 bases and J by 6 bases, with 10 bases of the junction left unmatched. The CDR3 has 17 amino acids. The DNA for the CDR3 is TGTGCCAGCAGCTTGTATTTCGGACAGGGACTTAATTCACCCCTCCACTTT. Its protein product is CASSLYFGQGLNSPLHF. Based on the CDR3 plus reference TRBV7-8 and TRBJ1-6, the full variable domain is GAGVSQSPRYKVAKRGQDVALRCDPISGHVSLFWYQQALGQGPEFLTYFQNEAQLDKSGLPSDRFFAERPEGSVSTLKIQRTQQEDSAVYLCASSLYFGQGLNSPLHFGNGTRLTVT.

This chain joins TRBV7-8 and TRBJ1-2; no firm D call. Trimming pared 0 bases from V and 6 bases from J, leaving 11 bases between. Germline lookup yields CDR1 SGHVS and CDR2 FQNEAQ. The CDR3 consists of 14 residues. CDR3 amino acids: CASSLALSQDGYTF. Here the CDR3 DNA reads TGTGCCAGCAGCTTAGCGTTATCCCAGGATGGCTACACCTTC. The full variable domain, its missing parts supplied by reference TRBV7-8 and TRBJ1-2, is GAGVSQSPRYKVAKRGQDVALRCDPISGHVSLFWYQQALGQGPEFLTYFQNEAQLDKSGLPSDRFFAERPEGSVSTLKIQRTQQEDSAVYLCASSLALSQDGYTFGSGTRLTVV.

The chain links TRBV2 to TRBJ2-7, with D unclear. CDR1 SNHLY and CDR2 FYNNEI come from the germline V gene. The CDR3 is made up of 15 amino acids. The V gene lost 7 bases and the J gene lost 2 bases, with 18 bases spanning the gap. The CDR3 bases are TGTGCCAGCACGGTGGGCGAACTTAAGACCTACGAGCAGTACTTC. Amino acid sequence: CASTVGELKTYEQYF. Supplemented by reference TRBV2 and TRBJ2-7, the full variable domain reads EPEVTQTPSHQVTQMGQEVILRCVPISNHLYFYWYRQILGQKVEFLVSFYNNEISEKSEIFDDQFSVERPDGSNFTLKIRSTKLEDSAMYFCASTVGELKTYEQYFGPGTRLTVT.

The rearrangement uses TRBV25-1 and TRBJ2-3; 9 bases fit TRBD2. Germline V CDR1 and CDR2: MGHDK, SYGVNS. The CDR3 runs 16 residues. J lost 0 bases, V lost 8 bases, and 9 bases had no gene match. CDR3 protein: CASGTFSGGSTDTQYF. The CDR3 bases are TGTGCCAGCGGCACCTTTAGCGGGGGAAGCACAGATACGCAGTATTTT.

The chain employs TRBV12-3 or TRBV12-4 and TRBJ2-3; D not resolved. The length of the CDR3 is 12 residues. V gave up 3 bases and J gave up 5 bases, with 6 bases separating them. Here the CDR3 reads CASSFQVDTQYF. The CDR3 DNA reads TGTGCCAGCAGTTTTCAGGTAGATACGCAGTATTTT.

The genes are TRBV18 and TRBJ1-5; 7 positions agree with TRBD1. The CDR3 loop spans 15 amino acids. Germline CDR1 KGHSH, CDR2 LQKENI. J gave up 7 bases and V 3 bases, and 9 bases lay outside the gene matches. CDR3 nucleotides: TGTGCCAGCTCACCGTTGGGACAGTTATCCCAGCCCCAGCATTTT. Encoded protein: CASSPLGQLSQPQHF. Filled out from reference TRBV18 and TRBJ1-5, the complete variable domain reads NAGVMQNPRHLVRRRGQEARLRCSPMKGHSHVYWYRQLPEEGLKFMVYLQKENIIDESGMPKERFSAEFPKEGPSILRIQQVVRGDSAAYFCASSPLGQLSQPQHFGDGTRLSIL.

The chain carries TRBV4-1 and TRBJ2-3, with a tentative D call TRBD2 (5 bases). This CDR3 comprises 15 residues. Germline values: CDR1 MGHRA, CDR2 YSYEKL. V lost 4 bases, J lost 5 bases, and 16 bases lay in between. In nucleotides, the CDR3 is TGCGCCAGCAGCCTCACGCCCGGGGAAGGAGATACGCAGTATTTT. Its protein product is CASSLTPGEGDTQYF.

The CDR3 reads CASSLGAPNTEAFF. The CDR3 nucleotides are TGTGCCAGCAGCCTGGGGGCGCCGAACACTGAAGCTTTCTTT. The chain links TRBV9 to TRBJ1-1; D perhaps matches TRBD1 (6 bases). This CDR3 is 14 amino acids long. Trimming cost V 4 bases and J 1 base, with 11 bases left between them. Germline values: CDR1 SGDLS, CDR2 YYNGEE.

The chain carries TRBV11-2 and TRBJ1-1; 9 positions match TRBD1. Germline assignment: CDR1 SGHAT and CDR2 FQNNGV. V shed 8 bases, J shed 0 bases, and the junction held 10 bases outside the gene matches. CDR3 size: 16 residues. CDR3 nucleotides: TGTGCCAGCCGGCGGGCAGACAGGGGGGTGAACACTGAAGCTTTCTTT. Amino acids: CASRRADRGVNTEAFF.

The rearrangement links TRBV15 to TRBJ2-6; D unresolved. V gave up 4 bases and J gave up 0 bases, with 16 bases separating them. The CDR3 runs 18 residues. Germline values: CDR1 LNHNV, CDR2 YYDKDF (reference sequence). CDR3 residues: CATSTTGFSSSGANVLTF. In nucleotides, the CDR3 is TGTGCCACCAGCACAACCGGGTTCTCGAGCTCTGGGGCCAACGTCCTGACTTTC.

V and J are TRBV19 and TRBJ1-1; weak D call: TRBD1 (6 bases). The CDR3 extends over 13 amino acids. Trimming cost V 6 bases and J 2 bases, with 10 bases left between them. CDR1 is LNHDA and CDR2 is SQIVND in the germline V gene (reference sequence). CDR3 protein: CASSPRGNTEAFF. CDR3 coding DNA: TGTGCCAGTAGCCCCAGGGGTAACACTGAAGCTTTCTTT.

The chain carries TRBV20-1 and TRBJ1-2, with 9 bases aligning to TRBD1. CDR1 and CDR2 from the germline V gene are DFQATT and SNEGSKA (reference sequence). V trimming: 3 bases; J trimming: 4 bases; junction bases outside the gene matches: 6. The CDR3 has 14 residues. This CDR3 reads CSASAGTGSYGYTF. Here the CDR3 DNA reads TGCAGTGCTAGTGCCGGGACAGGGAGCTATGGCTACACCTTC.

The chain recombines TRBV6-6 with TRBJ1-1, with a weak D call TRBD1 (6 bases). The V end was cut by 6 bases, the J end by 1 base, with 12 bases between. There are 14 residues in the CDR3. Germline V CDR1 and CDR2: MNHNY, SVGAGI (reference sequence). In DNA, the CDR3 is TGTGCCAGCAGATACGGGGACAAGAACACTGAAGCTTTCTTT. Amino acid sequence: CASRYGDKNTEAFF.

The V call is TRBV7-2, the J call TRBJ2-1; 7 bases fit TRBD2. V was clipped by 1 base and J by 2 bases; unmatched bases: 2. The CDR3 contains 15 residues. The germline CDR1 and CDR2 sequences are SGHTA and FQGNSA. CDR3 in DNA: TGTGCCAGCAGCTTAGAAGCGGGGCCCTACAATGAGCAGTTCTTC. Translation: CASSLEAGPYNEQFF. Combining the CDR3 with reference TRBV7-2 and TRBJ2-1 gives the whole variable domain GAGVSQSPSNKVTEKGKDVELRCDPISGHTALYWYRQSLGQGLEFLIYFQGNSAPDKSGLPSDRFSAERTGGSVSTLTIQRTQQEDSAVYLCASSLEAGPYNEQFFGPGTRLTVL.

The chain recombines TRBV7-9 with TRBJ1-1; no definite D call. CDR3 length equals 16 residues. The germline V and J ends were trimmed by 5 bases and 4 bases, with 20 bases remaining between them. Germline lookup yields CDR1 SEHNR and CDR2 FQNEAQ (reference sequence). CDR3 in amino acids: CASSRTASSTFTEAFF. CDR3 nucleotides: TGTGCCAGCAGCCGGACTGCTTCCTCGACCTTCACTGAAGCTTTCTTT.

This clone was seen more than once but under ten times. This chain uses TRBV27 with TRBJ1-4; no clear D. Trimming stripped 5 bases from V and 1 base from J, with 14 bases between. The germline gives CDR1 MNHEY, CDR2 SMNVEV (reference sequence). The CDR3 length is 16 residues. The DNA of the CDR3 is TGTGCCAGCAGTACCACCCGCCGGGGAACTAATGAAAAACTGTTTTTT. Protein: CASSTTRRGTNEKLFF.

V and J are TRBV24-1 and TRBJ2-2; 10 nucleotides align to TRBD1. Looked up from germline, CDR1 is KGHDR and CDR2 is SFDVKD. This CDR3 is 16 amino acids long. J gave up 5 bases and V 7 bases, and 9 bases lay outside the gene matches. This CDR3 is CATRAGTGVKTGELFF. The CDR3 nucleotides are TGTGCCACCAGAGCTGGGACAGGGGTAAAGACCGGGGAGCTGTTTTTT.

The J gene is TRBJ2-2, the V gene TRBV11-2; D is ambiguous. CDR1 and CDR2 (germline): SGHAT, FQNNGV. Trimming removed 2 bases at V and 0 bases at J, with 16 bases between. The CDR3 runs to 18 residues. DNA of the CDR3: TGTGCCAGCAGCTTATTCCCGTCAGGAAGATCGAACACCGGGGAGCTGTTTTTT. Residues: CASSLFPSGRSNTGELFF.

V usage is TRBV11-3 and J usage is TRBJ1-4; D call uncertain. Germline V gene sequence: CDR1 SGHNT, CDR2 YENEEA. This CDR3 comprises 15 residues. V dropped 1 base and J dropped 3 bases, with 9 bases sitting between them. CDR3 sequence (DNA): TGTGCCAGCAGCTTAGTTGGAGATTCTAATGAAAAACTGTTTTTT. Amino acids: CASSLVGDSNEKLFF.

The chain is built from TRBV10-1 and TRBJ1-2; D not resolved. The CDR3 has 15 amino acids. Trimming pared 0 bases from V and 0 bases from J, leaving 8 bases between. Looked up from germline, CDR1 is WNHNN and CDR2 is SYGVQD (reference sequence). CDR3 coding DNA: TGCGCCAGCAGTGAGTCAACGGGATCTAACTATGGCTACACCTTC. This translates into CASSESTGSNYGYTF.

V usage is TRBV6-5 and J usage is TRBJ1-4, with a possible D match to TRBD1 (6 bases). Trimming pared 2 bases from V and 6 bases from J, leaving 16 bases between. CDR1 and CDR2 from the germline V gene are MNHEY and SVGAGI. The CDR3 has 16 amino acids. CDR3 sequence reads: CASSYGGSWAYEKLFF. The CDR3 DNA follows: TGTGCCAGCAGTTACGGGGGCAGTTGGGCTTATGAAAAACTGTTTTTT.

This clone turned up a few times. The sample has other DNA sequences that encode this CDR3 too. CDR3 DNA sequence: TGCGCCAGCAGCTTGGGCGGGAGCTCCTACAATGAGCAGTTCTTC. It specifies CASSLGGSSYNEQFF. This rearrangement joins TRBV5-1 to TRBJ2-1; 7 bases are a match to TRBD2. Trimming cost V 0 bases and J 0 bases; bases outside gene matches: 0. The V gene's germline CDR1 is SGHRS and CDR2 YFSETQ. The CDR3 has 15 amino acids.

This chain uses TRBV27 with TRBJ1-5; a weak D match, TRBD1 (5 bases). Germline V gives CDR1 MNHEY, CDR2 SMNVEV (reference sequence). V lost 7 bases and J lost 4, with 20 bases in between. The CDR3 contains 16 residues. Written as DNA, the CDR3 is TGTGCCAGCAAATCGACGGGGGGGACCATAAATCAGCCCCAGCATTTT. Translation: CASKSTGGTINQPQHF.

The gene calls are TRBV5-1 and TRBJ2-2; weak D call: TRBD2 (6 bases). The germline V and J ends were trimmed by 7 bases and 4 bases, with 20 bases remaining between them. This CDR3 region has 16 residues. Germline V gives CDR1 SGHRS, CDR2 YFSETQ. In DNA form, the CDR3 reads TGCGCCAGCGTCACGGAAGGGGCGCGGGGCACCGGGGAGCTGTTTTTT. Its protein product is CASVTEGARGTGELFF.

The V call is TRBV5-5, the J call TRBJ1-5; no firm D call. The CDR3 is 14 residues long. The V end was cut by 1 base, the J end by 0 bases, with 5 bases between. CDR1 SGHKS and CDR2 YYEKEE come from the germline V gene (reference sequence). The CDR3 region is CASSLIYSNQPQHF. CDR3 in DNA: TGTGCCAGCAGCTTGATCTATAGCAATCAGCCCCAGCATTTT.

This clone has only a few counts. The V gene is TRBV28, the J gene TRBJ2-7; tentative D call: TRBD2 (6 bases). There are 14 residues in the CDR3. The germline V and J ends were trimmed by 6 bases and 2 bases, with 14 bases remaining between them. Germline V gives CDR1 MDHEN, CDR2 SYDVKM. This CDR3 is CASRQQAGPYEQYF. The CDR3 bases are TGTGCCAGCAGACAACAAGCGGGCCCCTACGAGCAGTACTTC.

The chain links TRBV12-3 or TRBV12-4 to TRBJ2-1; no clear D. V dropped 5 bases and J dropped 2 bases, with 7 bases sitting between them. CDR3 length: 13 amino acids. For the CDR3, the DNA is TGTGCCAGCAGTCCATCAGCCTACAATGAGCAGTTCTTC. It encodes CASSPSAYNEQFF.